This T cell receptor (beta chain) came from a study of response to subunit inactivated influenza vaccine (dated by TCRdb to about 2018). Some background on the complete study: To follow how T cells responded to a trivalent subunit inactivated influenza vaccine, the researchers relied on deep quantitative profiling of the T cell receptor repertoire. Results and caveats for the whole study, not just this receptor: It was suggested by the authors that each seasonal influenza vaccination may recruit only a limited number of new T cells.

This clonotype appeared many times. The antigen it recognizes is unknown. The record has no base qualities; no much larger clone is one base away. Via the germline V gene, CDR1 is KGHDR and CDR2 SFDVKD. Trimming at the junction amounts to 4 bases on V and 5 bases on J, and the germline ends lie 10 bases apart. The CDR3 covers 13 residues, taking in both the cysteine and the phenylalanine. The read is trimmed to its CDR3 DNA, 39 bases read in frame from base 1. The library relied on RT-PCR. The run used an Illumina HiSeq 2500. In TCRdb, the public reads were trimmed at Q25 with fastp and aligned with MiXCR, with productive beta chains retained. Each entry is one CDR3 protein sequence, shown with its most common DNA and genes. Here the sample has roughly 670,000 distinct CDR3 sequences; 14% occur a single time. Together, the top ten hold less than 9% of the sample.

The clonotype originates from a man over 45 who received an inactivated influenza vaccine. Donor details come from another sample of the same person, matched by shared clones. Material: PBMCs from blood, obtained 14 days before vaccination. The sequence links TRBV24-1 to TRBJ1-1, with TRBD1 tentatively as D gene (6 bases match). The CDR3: CATSERGGTEAFF. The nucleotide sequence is TGTGCCACCAGTGAGAGAGGGGGGACTGAAGCTTTCTTT.